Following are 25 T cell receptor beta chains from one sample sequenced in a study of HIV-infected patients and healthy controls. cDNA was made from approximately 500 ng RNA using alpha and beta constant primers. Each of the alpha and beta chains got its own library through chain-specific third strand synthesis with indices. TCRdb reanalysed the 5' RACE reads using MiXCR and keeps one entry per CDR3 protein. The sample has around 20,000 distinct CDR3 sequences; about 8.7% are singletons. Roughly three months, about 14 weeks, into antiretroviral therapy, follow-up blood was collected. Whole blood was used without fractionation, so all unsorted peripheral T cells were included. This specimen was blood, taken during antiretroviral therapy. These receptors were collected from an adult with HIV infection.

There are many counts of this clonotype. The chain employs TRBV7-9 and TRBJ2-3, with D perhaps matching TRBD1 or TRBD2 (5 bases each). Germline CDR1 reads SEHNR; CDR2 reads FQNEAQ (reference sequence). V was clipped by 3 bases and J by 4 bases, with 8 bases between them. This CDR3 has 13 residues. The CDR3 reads CASSLGVADTQYF. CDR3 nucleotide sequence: TGTGCCAGCAGCTTGGGGGTCGCAGATACGCAGTATTTT.

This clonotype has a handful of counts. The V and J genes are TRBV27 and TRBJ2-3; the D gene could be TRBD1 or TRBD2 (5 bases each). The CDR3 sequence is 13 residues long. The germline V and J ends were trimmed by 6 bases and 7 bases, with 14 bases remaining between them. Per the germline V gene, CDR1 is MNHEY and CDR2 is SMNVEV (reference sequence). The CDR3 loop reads CASRGDPGYTQYF. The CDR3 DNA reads TGTGCCAGCAGAGGGGACCCAGGGTATACGCAGTATTTT.

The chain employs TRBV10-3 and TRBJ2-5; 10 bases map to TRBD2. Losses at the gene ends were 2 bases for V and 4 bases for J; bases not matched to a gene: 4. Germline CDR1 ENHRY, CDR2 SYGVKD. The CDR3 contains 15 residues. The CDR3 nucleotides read TGTGCCATCAGTGAGCTAGCGGGAGCTTCAGAGACCCAGTACTTC. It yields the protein CAISELAGASETQYF.

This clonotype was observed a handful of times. CDR3 nucleotide sequence: TGTGCCTGGACCGGGGGCAATGGCTACACCTTC. Protein product: CAWTGGNGYTF. The J gene is TRBJ1-2, the V gene TRBV30, with a possible D match to TRBD1 (6 bases). Germline-derived CDR1 and CDR2 are GTSNPN and SVGIG (reference sequence). The CDR3 totals 11 residues. The V gene lost 4 bases and the J gene lost 6 bases, with 9 bases spanning the gap.

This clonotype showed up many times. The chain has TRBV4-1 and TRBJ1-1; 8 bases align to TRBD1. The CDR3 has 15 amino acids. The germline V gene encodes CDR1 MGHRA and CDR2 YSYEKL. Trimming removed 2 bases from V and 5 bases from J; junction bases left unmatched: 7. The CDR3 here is CASSQWTGSGTEAFF. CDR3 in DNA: TGCGCCAGCAGCCAATGGACAGGGAGTGGGACTGAAGCTTTCTTT.

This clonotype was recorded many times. CDR3 region: CASSLVSGPADTQYF. The DNA for the CDR3 is TGTGCCAGCAGCTTAGTTAGCGGCCCCGCAGATACGCAGTATTTT. V gene TRBV7-2 combines with J gene TRBJ2-3; D may be TRBD2 (6 bases). The CDR3 is 15 residues long. Trimming left V 1 base short and J 4 bases short, with 12 bases between. CDR1 SGHTA and CDR2 FQGNSA come from the germline V gene. Using reference TRBV7-2 and TRBJ2-3 for the parts outside the CDR3, the full variable domain is GAGVSQSPSNKVTEKGKDVELRCDPISGHTALYWYRQSLGQGLEFLIYFQGNSAPDKSGLPSDRFSAERTGGSVSTLTIQRTQQEDSAVYLCASSLVSGPADTQYFGPGTRLTVL.

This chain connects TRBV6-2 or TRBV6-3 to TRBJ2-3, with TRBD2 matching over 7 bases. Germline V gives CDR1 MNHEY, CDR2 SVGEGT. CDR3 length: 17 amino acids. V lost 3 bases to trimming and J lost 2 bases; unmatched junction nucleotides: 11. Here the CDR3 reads CASSYEGGRGNTDTQYF. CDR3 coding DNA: TGTGCCAGCAGTTATGAGGGCGGGAGAGGAAACACAGATACGCAGTATTTT.

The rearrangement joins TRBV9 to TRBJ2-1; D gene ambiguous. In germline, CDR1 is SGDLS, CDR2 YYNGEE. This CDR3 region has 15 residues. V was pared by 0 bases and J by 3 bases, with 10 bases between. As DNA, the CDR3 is TGTGCCAGCAGCGTAGGGCTTACTCTCTACAATGAGCAGTTCTTC. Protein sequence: CASSVGLTLYNEQFF.

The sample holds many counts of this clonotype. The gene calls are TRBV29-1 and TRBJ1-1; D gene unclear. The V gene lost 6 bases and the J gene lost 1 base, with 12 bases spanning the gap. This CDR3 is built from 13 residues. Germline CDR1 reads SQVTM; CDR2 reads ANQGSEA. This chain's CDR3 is CSVHSTGNTEAFF. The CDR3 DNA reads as TGCAGCGTCCATTCCACGGGGAACACTGAAGCTTTCTTT.

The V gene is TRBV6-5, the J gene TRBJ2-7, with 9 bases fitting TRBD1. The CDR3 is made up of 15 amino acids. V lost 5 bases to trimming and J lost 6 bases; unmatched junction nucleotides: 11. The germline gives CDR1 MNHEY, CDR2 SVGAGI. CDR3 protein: CASSTRQGGSGEQYF. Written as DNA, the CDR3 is TGTGCCAGCAGTACCCGACAGGGGGGCAGCGGCGAGCAGTACTTC.

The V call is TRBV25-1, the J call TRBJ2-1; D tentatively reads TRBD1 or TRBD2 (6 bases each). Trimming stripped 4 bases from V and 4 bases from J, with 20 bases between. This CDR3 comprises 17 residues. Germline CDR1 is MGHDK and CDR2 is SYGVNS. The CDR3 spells CASSVLRGGLTYNEQFF. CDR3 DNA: TGTGCCAGCAGTGTTCTCCGAGGGGGACTTACTTACAATGAGCAGTTCTTC.

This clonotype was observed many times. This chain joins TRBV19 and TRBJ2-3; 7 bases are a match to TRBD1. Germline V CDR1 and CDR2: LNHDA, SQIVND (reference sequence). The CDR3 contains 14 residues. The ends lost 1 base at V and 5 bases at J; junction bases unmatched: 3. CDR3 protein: CASSIAGTEDTQYF. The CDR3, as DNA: TGTGCCAGTAGTATAGCGGGGACAGAAGATACGCAGTATTTT.

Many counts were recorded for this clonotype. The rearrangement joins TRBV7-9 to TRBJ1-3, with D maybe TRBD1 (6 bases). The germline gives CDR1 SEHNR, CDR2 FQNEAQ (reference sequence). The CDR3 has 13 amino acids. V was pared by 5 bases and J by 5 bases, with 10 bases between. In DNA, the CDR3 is TGTGCCAGCAGCCGGGGACATCGAAACACCATATATTTT. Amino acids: CASSRGHRNTIYF.

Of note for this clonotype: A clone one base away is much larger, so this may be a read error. The CDR3 spells CASSLGSQGSTGELFF. Written as DNA, the CDR3 is TGTGCCAGCAGCTTAGGAAGTCAGGGGTCCACCGGGGAGCTGTTTTTT. The chain has TRBV7-3 and TRBJ2-2; a weak D match, TRBD1 (6 bases). CDR3 length: 16 amino acids. Germline CDR1 and CDR2: SGHTA and FQGTGA. V dropped 2 bases and J dropped 4 bases, with 14 bases sitting between them.

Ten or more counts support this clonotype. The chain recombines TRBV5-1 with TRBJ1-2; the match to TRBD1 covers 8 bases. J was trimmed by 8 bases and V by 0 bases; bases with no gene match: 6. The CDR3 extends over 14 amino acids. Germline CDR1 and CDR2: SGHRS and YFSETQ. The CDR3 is CASSLGTGHRGYTF. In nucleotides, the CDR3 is TGCGCCAGCAGCTTGGGGACAGGGCATCGGGGCTACACCTTC.

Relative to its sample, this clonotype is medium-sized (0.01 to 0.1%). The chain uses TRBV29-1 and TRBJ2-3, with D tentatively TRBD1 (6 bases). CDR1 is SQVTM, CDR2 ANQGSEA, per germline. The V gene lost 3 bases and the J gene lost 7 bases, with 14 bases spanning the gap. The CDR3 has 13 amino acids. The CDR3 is CSVDSQGQYTQYF. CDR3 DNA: TGCAGCGTTGATTCACAGGGTCAGTATACGCAGTATTTT.

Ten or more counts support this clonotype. This CDR3 is CASSEGFAGAGGYTF. Written as DNA, the CDR3 is TGTGCCAGCAGTGAAGGATTCGCCGGGGCAGGAGGCTACACCTTC. The V and J genes are TRBV2 and TRBJ1-2; D perhaps matches TRBD1 (5 bases). V was pared by 1 base and J by 8 bases, with 17 bases between. The V gene's germline CDR1 is SNHLY and CDR2 FYNNEI. The CDR3 spans 15 residues.

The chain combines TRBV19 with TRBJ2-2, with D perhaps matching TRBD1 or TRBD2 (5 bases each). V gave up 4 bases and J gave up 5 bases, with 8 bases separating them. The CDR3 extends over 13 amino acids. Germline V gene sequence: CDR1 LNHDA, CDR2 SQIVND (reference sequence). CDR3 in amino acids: CASSTWGTGELFF. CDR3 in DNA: TGTGCCAGTAGTACCTGGGGGACCGGGGAGCTGTTTTTT.

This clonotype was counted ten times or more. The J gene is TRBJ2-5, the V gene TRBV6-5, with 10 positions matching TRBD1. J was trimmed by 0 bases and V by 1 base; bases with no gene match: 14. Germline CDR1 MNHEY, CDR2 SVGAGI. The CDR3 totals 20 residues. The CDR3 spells CASSYYLRPRDRGNQETQYF. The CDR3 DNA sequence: TGTGCCAGCAGTTACTACTTGAGGCCTAGGGACAGGGGAAACCAAGAGACCCAGTACTTC.

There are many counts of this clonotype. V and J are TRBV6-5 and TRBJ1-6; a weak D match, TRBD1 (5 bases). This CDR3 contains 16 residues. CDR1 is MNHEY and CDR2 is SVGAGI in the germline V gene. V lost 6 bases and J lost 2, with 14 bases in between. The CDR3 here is CASRWTSDPYNSPLHF. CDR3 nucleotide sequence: TGTGCCAGCAGATGGACATCTGACCCCTATAATTCACCCCTCCACTTT.

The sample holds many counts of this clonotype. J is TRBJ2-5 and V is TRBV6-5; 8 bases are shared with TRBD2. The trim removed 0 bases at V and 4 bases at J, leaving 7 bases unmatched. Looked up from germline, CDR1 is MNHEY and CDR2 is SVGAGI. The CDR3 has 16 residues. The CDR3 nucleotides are TGTGCCAGCAGTTACTCGGTCGGGGGGGCCCGAGAGACCCAGTACTTC. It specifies CASSYSVGGARETQYF.

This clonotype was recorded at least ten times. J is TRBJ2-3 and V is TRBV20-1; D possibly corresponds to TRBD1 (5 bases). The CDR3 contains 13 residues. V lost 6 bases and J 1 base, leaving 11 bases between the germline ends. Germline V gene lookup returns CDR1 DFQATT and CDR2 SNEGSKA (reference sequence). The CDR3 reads CSANDRGTDTQYF. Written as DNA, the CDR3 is TGCAGTGCCAACGACAGAGGCACAGATACGCAGTATTTT.

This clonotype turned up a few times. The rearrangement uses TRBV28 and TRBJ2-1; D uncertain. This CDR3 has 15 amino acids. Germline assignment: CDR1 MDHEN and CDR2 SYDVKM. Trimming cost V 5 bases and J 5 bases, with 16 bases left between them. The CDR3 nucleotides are TGTGCCAGCAGTCCGATGCTCGCGGACCACAATGAGCAGTTCTTC. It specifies CASSPMLADHNEQFF.

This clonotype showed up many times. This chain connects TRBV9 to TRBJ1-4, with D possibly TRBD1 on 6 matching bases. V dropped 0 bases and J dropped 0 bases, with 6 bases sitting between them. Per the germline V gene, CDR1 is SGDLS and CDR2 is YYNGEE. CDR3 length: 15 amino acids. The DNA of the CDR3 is TGTGCCAGCAGCGTAGAGGGGGCAACTAATGAAAAACTGTTTTTT. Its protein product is CASSVEGATNEKLFF.

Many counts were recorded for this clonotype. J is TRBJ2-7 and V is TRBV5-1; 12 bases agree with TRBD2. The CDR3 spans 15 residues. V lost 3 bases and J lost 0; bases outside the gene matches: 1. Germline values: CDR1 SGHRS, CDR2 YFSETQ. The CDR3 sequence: CASSSTSGSSYEQYF. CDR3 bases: TGCGCCAGCAGCTCGACTAGCGGGAGCTCCTACGAGCAGTACTTC.